This T cell receptor (beta chain) originates from a study of T cell repertoires in cytomegalovirus infection. Study in general: Recently identified HLA-C-restricted and well-studied HLA-B-restricted CMV epitopes were used. Through public TCR beta signatures, both CMV infection and matching HLA type were indicated. Findings of the study overall: HLA-C-restricted, CMV-specific TCR beta clonotypes were dominant ex vivo. People with CMV and the relevant HLA were identified by cumulative public TCR beta family frequency.

The CDR3 contains 15 residues. Trimming stripped 3 bases from V and 2 bases from J, with 11 bases between. TCRdb analysed the reads with MiXCR anew, one entry per CDR3 protein. Found here are about 900,000 distinct CDR3 sequences, around 29% of them singletons; the top ten hold around 15%. This clonotype was counted a few times. Antigen: not known. The specimen comprised cultured CD8+ T cells from PBMCs, sampled from culture after CMV antigen stimulation. V gene TRBV12-3 or TRBV12-4 combines with J gene TRBJ1-3; D not certain. This clonotype originated in a human donor in good health (CMV status not recorded). Some clones in this sample may be carry-over from other donors' samples. CDR3 amino acids: CASSFGTYPGNTIYF. In DNA, the CDR3 is TGTGCCAGCAGTTTTGGCACCTACCCTGGAAACACCATATATTTT.